Each of the 20 T cell receptor beta chains below was sequenced from the same sample in a study of blood T cell repertoires in COVID-19. Sequencing used immunoSEQ multiplex PCR; TCRdb keeps in-frame clones, though not all of them. This sample has nearly 300,000 clones, with 70% to 90% found just once. Sequencing used peripheral blood. The receptors originated from a woman in her thirties who had recovered from COVID-19.

J is TRBJ2-3 and V is TRBV28; perhaps TRBD2 as D (5 bases). Germline V gene lookup returns CDR1 MDHEN and CDR2 SYDVKM. Trimming left V 3 bases short and J 2 bases short, with 12 bases between. This CDR3 contains 15 residues. Written as DNA, the CDR3 is TGTGCCAGCAGTTTTCCCGGGGAATACACAGATACGCAGTATTTT. It encodes CASSFPGEYTDTQYF.

V is TRBV28 and J is TRBJ2-3, with D possibly matching TRBD1 (5 bases). This CDR3 is built from 14 residues. Germline CDR1 reads MDHEN; CDR2 reads SYDVKM. The germline V and J ends were trimmed by 3 bases and 4 bases, with 11 bases remaining between them. CDR3 sequence: CASSFSGLSDTQYF. In nucleotides, the CDR3 is TGTGCCAGCAGTTTTTCAGGGTTATCAGATACGCAGTATTTT.

V and J are TRBV3-1 (or the pseudogene TRBV3-2) and TRBJ1-1; D gene ambiguous. Germline CDR1 reads LGHDT; CDR2 reads YNNKEL (reference sequence). The V end lost 3 bases, the J end lost 5 bases, and 10 bases lay between the germline ends. CDR3 length: 13 residues. The CDR3 sequence is CASSHYGRTEAFF. The CDR3 nucleotides are TGTGCCAGCAGCCATTACGGGAGAACTGAAGCTTTCTTT.

V is TRBV2 and J is TRBJ2-5, with D maybe TRBD2 (6 bases). CDR3 length: 14 residues. Per germline, CDR1 SNHLY and CDR2 FYNNEI. V lost 4 bases and J 5 bases, leaving 14 bases between the germline ends. CDR3 sequence reads: CASSVEGPGETQYF. CDR3 DNA: TGTGCCAGCAGTGTGGAGGGCCCGGGGGAGACCCAGTACTTC.

The chain joins TRBV11-1 to TRBJ2-7; 7 nucleotides align to TRBD2. The CDR3 consists of 14 residues. After removal of 3 bases from V and 5 bases from J, the junction contained 7 bases not matched to a gene. Germline values: CDR1 SGHAT, CDR2 FQDESV (reference sequence). The CDR3 protein is CASSFPGRGDEQYF. The CDR3 DNA reads as TGTGCCAGCAGCTTTCCAGGGAGGGGAGACGAGCAGTACTTC.

This clone was seen more than once but under ten times. V and J are TRBV9 and TRBJ1-5; 11 positions match TRBD1. CDR1 and CDR2 from the germline V gene are SGDLS and YYNGEE. With V trimmed by 4 bases and J by 6 bases, 9 bases remained unmatched. The CDR3 is 16 residues long. This CDR3 is CASSWGRTGGCQPQHF. CDR3 sequence (DNA): TGTGCCAGCAGCTGGGGGAGGACAGGGGGCTGTCAGCCCCAGCATTTT.

This chain joins TRBV28 and TRBJ2-3; 7 bases match TRBD2. CDR1 MDHEN and CDR2 SYDVKM come from the germline V gene. CDR3 length: 17 amino acids. With 4 bases clipped from V and 0 bases from J, the junction kept 10 bases outside the gene matches. The CDR3 reads CASSSPWGGRSTDTQYF. The CDR3 bases are TGTGCCAGCAGTTCCCCATGGGGGGGACGGAGCACAGATACGCAGTATTTT.

The chain has TRBV7-3 and TRBJ2-7; 9 bases line up with TRBD1. The CDR3 extends over 17 amino acids. In germline, CDR1 is SGHTA, CDR2 FQGTGA. V was clipped by 1 base and J by 6 bases; unmatched bases: 13. DNA for the CDR3: TGTGCCAGCAGCTTAATGGCGGAGGGACAGGGCCTCCCCGAGCAGTACTTC. The encoded protein is CASSLMAEGQGLPEQYF.

The genes are TRBV2 and TRBJ1-4; maybe TRBD1 (6 bases). The CDR3 loop spans 12 amino acids. With 6 bases removed from V and 6 bases from J, the gap between germline ends came to 8 bases. CDR1 SNHLY and CDR2 FYNNEI come from the germline V gene. As DNA, the CDR3 is TGTGCCAGCAGGCCAGGGGATGAAAAACTGTTTTTT. It encodes CASRPGDEKLFF. Using reference TRBV2 and TRBJ1-4 for the parts outside the CDR3, the full variable domain is EPEVTQTPSHQVTQMGQEVILRCVPISNHLYFYWYRQILGQKVEFLVSFYNNEISEKSEIFDDQFSVERPDGSNFTLKIRSTKLEDSAMYFCASRPGDEKLFFGSGTQLSVL.

The chain recombines TRBV28 with TRBJ2-1; no clear D. Trimming removed 4 bases at V and 0 bases at J, with 16 bases between. The CDR3 covers 17 residues. Germline V lookup: CDR1 MDHEN, CDR2 SYDVKM. The CDR3 is CASSSSGRILSYNEQFF. The CDR3 nucleotides are TGTGCCAGCAGTTCCTCAGGTCGAATTCTCTCCTACAATGAGCAGTTCTTC.

The V and J genes are TRBV19 and TRBJ1-2; no firm D call. Germline CDR1 LNHDA, CDR2 SQIVND (reference sequence). The CDR3 runs to 12 residues. The V and J ends lost 5 bases and 6 bases respectively, with 10 bases between them. The CDR3 sequence is CASSEGIHGYTF. The CDR3 DNA is TGTGCCAGTAGTGAGGGAATCCATGGCTACACCTTC.

The chain joins TRBV7-8 to TRBJ1-2; D remains ambiguous. The CDR3 has 15 amino acids. V was shortened by 1 base and J by 8 bases, with 17 bases between the two germline ends. Germline CDR1 is SGHVS and CDR2 is FQNEAQ. CDR3 sequence reads: CASSLDAHGLSGYTF. In DNA form, the CDR3 reads TGTGCCAGCAGCTTAGACGCGCATGGTCTGTCAGGCTACACCTTC.

V usage is TRBV5-1 and J usage is TRBJ2-2, with a weak D call TRBD1 (6 bases). Germline-derived CDR1 and CDR2 are SGHRS and YFSETQ. The CDR3 has 14 amino acids. The V end lost 2 bases, the J end lost 5 bases, and 10 bases lay between the germline ends. CDR3 in amino acids: CASSLQGTTGELFF. Here the CDR3 DNA reads TGCGCCAGCAGCTTACAGGGCACTACCGGGGAGCTGTTTTTT.

The count of this clone is one. V is TRBV4-3 and J is TRBJ2-6; the D gene is possibly TRBD1 (6 bases). The CDR3 contains 18 residues. The V end was cut by 5 bases, the J end by 0 bases, with 17 bases between. The germline CDR1 and CDR2 sequences are LGHNA and YSLEER. The CDR3 nucleotides read TGCGCCAGCAGCTTCTCCGGGACACCGAGCTCTGGGGCCAACGTCCTGACTTTC. The encoded protein is CASSFSGTPSSGANVLTF.

The J gene is TRBJ1-2, the V gene TRBV7-2; the D is unclear. The CDR3 has 13 residues. The V gene lost 7 bases and the J gene lost 2 bases, with 11 bases spanning the gap. The germline CDR1 and CDR2 sequences are SGHTA and FQGNSA. The CDR3 DNA reads as TGTGCCAGCATGTTCGAGGGAAACTATGGCTACACCTTC. Its protein is CASMFEGNYGYTF.

This chain uses TRBV19 with TRBJ1-5; 10 bases line up with TRBD1. Germline CDR1 is LNHDA and CDR2 is SQIVND (reference sequence). J lost 6 bases, V lost 4 bases, and 6 bases had no gene match. The CDR3 covers 15 residues. CDR3 in amino acids: CASSKTGGIGQPQHF. CDR3 DNA sequence: TGTGCCAGTAGTAAGACAGGGGGCATCGGTCAGCCCCAGCATTTT.

This clone was seen just once. This chain joins TRBV9 and TRBJ2-1; 11 nucleotides agree with TRBD2. The CDR3 spans 16 residues. CDR1 SGDLS and CDR2 YYNGEE come from the germline V gene. Trimming took 3 bases from V and 0 from J; bases not matched to a gene: 2. The CDR3 region is CASSASGGTSYNEQFF. DNA for the CDR3: TGTGCCAGCAGCGCTAGCGGGGGGACCTCCTACAATGAGCAGTTCTTC. The full variable domain, in which reference TRBV9 and TRBJ2-1 provide the parts outside the CDR3, is DSGVTQTPKHLITATGQRVTLRCSPRSGDLSVYWYQQSLDQGLQFLIQYYNGEERAKGNILERFSAQQFPDLHSELNLSSLELGDSALYFCASSASGGTSYNEQFFGPGTRLTVL.

The gene calls are TRBV5-4 and TRBJ2-3, with a tentative D call TRBD2 (5 bases). Trimming left V 0 bases short and J 6 bases short, with 11 bases between. Germline V gene data show CDR1 as SGHNT and CDR2 as YYREEE (reference sequence). There are 14 residues in the CDR3. Here the CDR3 reads CASSLASGSDTQYF. CDR3 DNA: TGTGCCAGCAGCTTGGCCTCGGGGTCGGATACGCAGTATTTT.

This clone was recorded once. V usage is TRBV24-1 and J usage is TRBJ2-7; D perhaps matches TRBD1 (6 bases). Germline CDR1 KGHDR, CDR2 SFDVKD. The CDR3 sequence is 11 residues long. The ends were cut back, 7 bases at V and 5 bases at J, with 8 bases in the middle. In nucleotides, the CDR3 is TGTGCCACCAGACAGGGCCACGAGCAGTACTTC. Its protein is CATRQGHEQYF.

The chain recombines TRBV2 with TRBJ1-5, with TRBD1 matching over 8 bases. V was pared by 6 bases and J by 0 bases, with 4 bases of the junction left unmatched. The CDR3 is 15 residues long. CDR1 is SNHLY, CDR2 FYNNEI, per germline. The CDR3 sequence is CASRDDRGSNQPQHF. DNA for the CDR3: TGTGCCAGCAGAGATGACAGGGGTAGCAATCAGCCCCAGCATTTT.